This record looks at one TCR beta chain sequence and its context. No cognate antigen has been identified for it. Qualities for individual bases were not recorded, and no much larger clone is one base off. This sample is part of a study of spatial heterogeneity in lung cancer (dated by TCRdb to the late 2010s). Regarding the research as a whole: Beta-chain transcripts were consistently detected in greater numbers than alpha-chain transcripts, which likely reflected higher beta-chain transcript abundance. In the raw uncorrected reads, each unique combination of TCR and UMI appeared more than ten times on average. Nonsynonymous mutation counts, determined by whole-exome sequencing of tumor tissue, were related to features of the TCR repertoire. TCR alpha and beta repertoires were quantitatively compared across multiple tumor regions, matched nontumor lung and blood in non-small cell lung cancer. At surgery, both alpha and beta chains were TCR-sequenced in some 220 tumor regions, 63 to 65 matched nontumor lung samples and over 50 PBMC samples.

Library preparation employed 5' RACE. TCRdb shows the sequencer as NextSeq 500. To allow correction of PCR and sequencing errors, the TCR library protocol tagged every TCR cDNA molecule with a unique molecular identifier. In the original analysis: Decombinator tools were used for TCR identification, UMI-based error correction and CDR3 extraction. TCRs above a frequency of 2 per 1,000, corresponding to the top 1% of the tumor frequency distribution, were defined as expanded. Each repertoire was subsampled 100 times to 5,000 TCRs, after which Renyi diversity was computed with the R vegan package. CDR3 similarity networks were constructed using string-kernel similarity of amino acid triplets, with links drawn between CDR3s whose pairwise similarity was above 0.82. The public reads were reanalyzed by TCRdb: fastp trimming at Q25, MiXCR alignment, in-frame beta chains only. Merged by CDR3 protein, the rows form single entries marked with the most common genes and DNA. The V and J calls here are based on TCRdb, not the publication. The sample table records around 63,000 distinct CDR3 sequences; roughly 5.9% of these occur just once. Of the sample, around 15% is held by the ten largest clones.

Between the V and J ends, shortened by 1 base and 6 bases respectively, the junction contains 14 bases. The CDR3 measures 15 amino acids from cysteine to phenylalanine. Left in the record is the CDR3 DNA by itself, 45 bases read in frame from the first base. The CDR1 and CDR2 encoded by the germline V gene are SGHTA and FQGNSA. Points the paper makes about the study in general: Ubiquitous expanded tumor TCRs showed up in blood more often at tumor resection than at routine follow-up. Confirming at a functional level the hypothesis that regional TCRs recognize regional mutations was considered to require additional single-cell paired TCR alpha and beta sequencing.

This sample's time point label indicates: sample taken at primary tumor resection. Donors were approximately 72 patients with early-stage, untreated non-small cell lung cancer from the lung TRACERx cohort. Without any cell sorting, TCR sequencing was performed on whole RNA extracted either from tumor and nontumor lung tissue or from cryopreserved PBMC samples. Only patients with enough RNA available from two or more tumor regions were chosen for TCR sequencing. The source is a female donor with early-stage non-small cell lung cancer. The specimen was PBMCs, collected at surgery. The V gene is TRBV7-2 and the J gene is TRBJ2-3; a confident D gene designation cannot be given. In nucleotide form, the sequence is TGTGCCAGCAGCTTAGGTCTTATCCCAAGGGATACGCAGTATTTT. Its coded protein is CASSLGLIPRDTQYF.